The subject of this entry is one T cell receptor beta chain. No antigen is known for it. A much larger clonotype is one base distant, so this may be a read error. Germline values: CDR1 MDHEN, CDR2 SYDVKM. This CDR3 region has 15 residues. This record belongs to a study of regulatory T cells in long-lasting Graves disease. Study-wide context: More than 5 years of antithyroid drugs with positive TSH receptor antibodies defined persistent Graves' disease.

Libraries of TCR beta came from iRepertoire HTBI primers plus Arm-PCR of CDR3 regions. One entry per CDR3 protein, called by TCRdb with MiXCR from the multiplex PCR reads. The sample shows roughly 400,000 distinct CDR3 sequences, 21% of them seen only once. Whole-study findings and limits: Persistent Graves' patients showed reduced TCR diversity versus newly diagnosed patients.

The time point was: persistent/refractory GD, antithyroid drugs over 5 years with positive TRAb. RNA from PBMCs was the source of the TCR library. Sequencing was performed on peripheral blood mononuclear cells (PBMCs), taken when the disease was refractory, from a patient treated with antithyroid drugs. The V and J genes are TRBV28 and TRBJ2-2; D may be TRBD2 (7 bases). The sequence was obtained from a female donor with Graves disease. CDR3: CASSPLRGAPGELLF. CDR3 DNA sequence: TGTGCCAGCAGTCCCCTACGGGGGGCACCCGGGGAGCTGCTTTTT.